This paragraph covers one TCR beta chain sequence. The target antigen is unknown. Tagging with unique molecular identifiers was a feature of the TCR beta cDNA libraries. MiXCR, applied by TCRdb to the PCR reads, yields one record per CDR3 protein. This table holds roughly 580,000 distinct CDR3 sequences, 44% found once. This record belongs to a study of post-analysis software for immune sequencing data. Study observations and caveats: About 5 TRBV segments were significantly more frequent in patients than in controls. TRBV5-6, TRBV5-1 and TRBV20-1 were among these segments.

From germline, CDR1 is SGHRS and CDR2 YFSETQ. The ends were cut back, 7 bases at V and 9 bases at J, with 17 bases in the middle. This CDR3 region has 14 residues. The source of this sequence is a girl under 18 with multiple sclerosis. The sequencing sample was made of blood. The chain employs TRBV5-1 and TRBJ1-6; D is uncertain. The CDR3 here is CASSNGGNGSPLHF. The CDR3 DNA reads TGCGCCAGCTCAAATGGAGGGAATGGTTCACCCCTCCACTTT.